Following are 25 T cell receptor beta chains from one sample sequenced in a study of blood T cell repertoires in COVID-19. Here immunoSEQ multiplex PCR was the method, and the copy in TCRdb shows in-frame clones only, minus some. The profile covers some 94,000 clones, with about 70% appearing a single time and about 22% taken by the ten largest. Sequencing was done on a sample of peripheral blood. These receptors originate from a woman aged 55 to 70 in a cohort sampled during active or convalescent COVID-19.

In this sample, this clone turned up a few times. The CDR3 region is CASSWGGSYNEQFF. For the CDR3, the DNA is TGTGCCAGCAGCTGGGGGGGGTCCTACAATGAGCAGTTCTTC. The chain employs TRBV7-2 and TRBJ2-1, with 7 nucleotides matching TRBD2. The CDR3 is 14 amino acids. Germline CDR1 SGHTA, CDR2 FQGNSA. J gave up 1 base and V 4 bases, and 1 base lay outside the gene matches.

The chain recombines TRBV4-1 with TRBJ2-5, with 7 bases that match TRBD1. V shed 0 bases, J shed 2 bases, and the junction held 3 bases outside the gene matches. The CDR3 is made up of 15 amino acids. Per the germline V gene, CDR1 is MGHRA and CDR2 is YSYEKL. Written as DNA, the CDR3 is TGCGCCAGCAGCCAAGATCCCAGGGGGCAAGAGACCCAGTACTTC. Translation: CASSQDPRGQETQYF.

V and J are TRBV2 and TRBJ2-1; 16 nucleotides line up with TRBD2. This CDR3 region has 16 residues. Germline V gene lookup returns CDR1 SNHLY and CDR2 FYNNEI. Trimming took 4 bases from V and 7 from J; bases not matched to a gene: 4. CDR3 in amino acids: CASSVGTSGGGNEQFF. The CDR3, as DNA: TGTGCCAGCAGTGTTGGGACTAGCGGGGGGGGGAATGAGCAGTTCTTC.

The chain employs TRBV6-5 and TRBJ2-7; 7 nucleotides line up with TRBD1. The CDR3 has 15 amino acids. CDR1 and CDR2 (germline): MNHEY, SVGAGI. With V trimmed by 1 base and J by 4 bases, 7 bases remained unmatched. The CDR3 sequence is CASSYFYRGGYEQYF. CDR3 sequence (DNA): TGTGCCAGCAGTTACTTCTACAGGGGTGGGTACGAGCAGTACTTC.

This rearrangement joins TRBV11-1 to TRBJ2-7; no firm D call. Trimming left V 2 bases short and J 3 bases short, with 8 bases between. The CDR3 extends over 13 amino acids. Looked up from germline, CDR1 is SGHAT and CDR2 is FQDESV (reference sequence). This chain's CDR3 is CASSLKRDYEQYF. The CDR3 DNA reads TGTGCCAGCAGCTTAAAGCGAGACTACGAGCAGTACTTC. Drawing the rest from reference TRBV11-1 and TRBJ2-7, the complete variable domain is EAEVAQSPRYKITEKSQAVAFWCDPISGHATLYWYRQILGQGPELLVQFQDESVVDDSQLPKDRFSAERLKGVDSTLKIQPAELGDSAMYLCASSLKRDYEQYFGPGTRLTVT.

In this sample, this clone turned up many times. The chain recombines TRBV19 with TRBJ1-1, with D possibly being TRBD1 (6 bases). This CDR3 spans 12 amino acids. Trimming stripped 5 bases from V and 6 bases from J, with 10 bases between. The V gene's germline CDR1 is LNHDA and CDR2 SQIVND (reference sequence). This chain's CDR3 is CASSPQGSEAFF. The CDR3 DNA follows: TGTGCCAGTAGTCCACAGGGTTCTGAAGCTTTCTTT.

This clone has a handful of counts. This rearrangement joins TRBV5-1 to TRBJ1-1, with a possible D match to TRBD1 (5 bases). From germline, CDR1 is SGHRS and CDR2 YFSETQ. The CDR3 runs 16 residues. Trimming stripped 4 bases from V and 2 bases from J, with 18 bases between. The CDR3 region is CASSPSPVGGNTEAFF. CDR3 nucleotide sequence: TGCGCCAGCAGCCCGTCCCCCGTGGGGGGAAACACTGAAGCTTTCTTT.

The chain combines TRBV9 with TRBJ2-7, with a tentative D call TRBD1 (5 bases). Looked up from germline, CDR1 is SGDLS and CDR2 is YYNGEE. The V end lost 0 bases, the J end lost 0 bases, and 7 bases lay between the germline ends. The CDR3 runs to 14 residues. The CDR3 bases are TGTGCCAGCAGCGTAGTAGGACACTCCTACGAGCAGTACTTC. Protein: CASSVVGHSYEQYF. The full variable domain, completed using reference TRBV9 and TRBJ2-7, is DSGVTQTPKHLITATGQRVTLRCSPRSGDLSVYWYQQSLDQGLQFLIQYYNGEERAKGNILERFSAQQFPDLHSELNLSSLELGDSALYFCASSVVGHSYEQYFGPGTRLTVT.

The V gene is TRBV28, the J gene TRBJ1-2; 7 bases are shared with TRBD1. There are 14 residues in the CDR3. V shed 5 bases, J shed 4 bases, and the junction held 7 bases outside the gene matches. CDR1 MDHEN and CDR2 SYDVKM come from the germline V gene. CDR3 nucleotides: TGTGCCAGCAGTCCGGACAGGTGGGCCTATGGCTACACCTTC. Protein: CASSPDRWAYGYTF.

The chain is built from TRBV12-3 or TRBV12-4 and TRBJ2-3; D gene uncertain. V was trimmed by 0 bases and J by 3 bases, leaving 4 bases between them. This CDR3 region has 13 residues. CDR3 amino acids: CASSLAETDTQYF. The CDR3 DNA follows: TGTGCCAGCAGTTTAGCAGAGACAGATACGCAGTATTTT.

The V call is TRBV10-3, the J call TRBJ1-1, with D uncertain. This CDR3 has 14 amino acids. Germline CDR1 ENHRY, CDR2 SYGVKD. With 4 bases removed from V and 1 base from J, the gap between germline ends came to 10 bases. The DNA of the CDR3 is TGTGCCATCAGTGCGTACAACCCGAACACTGAAGCTTTCTTT. It encodes CAISAYNPNTEAFF.

The chain has TRBV7-2 and TRBJ2-3, with TRBD2 matching 8 bases. The CDR3 contains 14 residues. The V gene end was trimmed by 5 bases and the J gene end by 3 bases; junction bases not matched to a gene: 4. The germline gives CDR1 SGHTA, CDR2 FQGNSA. CDR3 DNA sequence: TGTGCCAGCAGCGACGGACTAGCTACAGATACGCAGTATTTT. Its translation: CASSDGLATDTQYF.

The chain is built from TRBV10-3 and TRBJ1-6, with D uncertain. Trimming took 5 bases from V and 4 from J, leaving 12 bases between them. The germline V gene has CDR1 ENHRY and CDR2 SYGVKD. The CDR3 sequence is 15 residues long. The chain's CDR3 is CAISPSGGYNSPLHF. Written as DNA, the CDR3 is TGTGCCATCAGTCCCTCGGGTGGGTATAATTCACCCCTCCACTTT.

The genes are TRBV3-1 (or the pseudogene TRBV3-2) and TRBJ1-2; D uncertain. CDR1 and CDR2 (germline): LGHDT, YNNKEL (reference sequence). The CDR3 is 15 amino acids. V dropped 0 bases and J dropped 1 base, with 9 bases sitting between them. This CDR3 reads CASSQDQAVNYGYTF. CDR3 in DNA: TGTGCCAGCAGCCAAGATCAGGCCGTTAACTATGGCTACACCTTC.

The V and J genes are TRBV9 and TRBJ1-1; no clear D gene. From germline, CDR1 is SGDLS and CDR2 YYNGEE. The CDR3 totals 14 residues. Trimming removed 2 bases at V and 0 bases at J, with 8 bases between. CDR3 bases: TGTGCCAGCAGCGTCAGTACCATGAACACTGAAGCTTTCTTT. Its protein product is CASSVSTMNTEAFF. The whole variable domain, filled in from reference TRBV9 and TRBJ1-1, reads DSGVTQTPKHLITATGQRVTLRCSPRSGDLSVYWYQQSLDQGLQFLIQYYNGEERAKGNILERFSAQQFPDLHSELNLSSLELGDSALYFCASSVSTMNTEAFFGQGTRLTVV.

This clone showed up just once. The chain recombines TRBV27 with TRBJ2-1, with D possibly being TRBD1 (6 bases). Trimming took off 2 bases at V and 1 base at J, with 6 bases between the two ends. CDR3 length: 14 amino acids. The germline CDR1 and CDR2 sequences are MNHEY and SMNVEV (reference sequence). CDR3 protein: CASSLRGSYNEQFF. In nucleotides, the CDR3 is TGTGCCAGCAGTTTAAGGGGGTCCTACAATGAGCAGTTCTTC.

This clone was recorded at least ten times. The V call is TRBV7-2, the J call TRBJ1-1; 8 nucleotides match TRBD1. CDR1 and CDR2 (germline): SGHTA, FQGNSA. The trim removed 5 bases at V and 6 bases at J, leaving 5 bases unmatched. The CDR3 consists of 13 residues. CDR3 amino acids: CASSHGQGAEAFF. The CDR3 DNA reads as TGTGCCAGCAGCCATGGACAGGGCGCTGAAGCTTTCTTT.

This clone was seen a single time. The rearrangement uses TRBV14 and TRBJ2-1, with 8 nucleotides matching TRBD2. J was trimmed by 4 bases and V by 4 bases; bases with no gene match: 9. Germline CDR1 is SGHDN and CDR2 is FVKESK. The CDR3 has 16 amino acids. This chain's CDR3 is CASSPLGERGYNEQFF. DNA of the CDR3: TGTGCCAGCAGCCCTCTAGGCGAGCGGGGGTACAATGAGCAGTTCTTC.

This chain joins TRBV24-1 and TRBJ1-5, with D perhaps TRBD1 (6 bases). Germline V lookup: CDR1 KGHDR, CDR2 SFDVKD. V was cut by 6 bases and J by 4 bases, with 9 bases left in between. The CDR3 is 13 amino acids. CDR3 sequence: CATSPGANQPQHF. In nucleotides, the CDR3 is TGTGCCACCAGTCCAGGGGCAAATCAGCCCCAGCATTTT.

The chain has TRBV18 and TRBJ2-5, with 13 bases matching TRBD2. V was clipped by 10 bases and J by 3 bases; unmatched bases: 14. The V gene's germline CDR1 is KGHSH and CDR2 LQKENI. CDR3 length equals 17 residues. The CDR3 coding sequence is TGTGCCACCGCCAGGACTAGCGGGGGCCTCTCAAAAGAGACCCAGTACTTC. This codes for CATARTSGGLSKETQYF.

This chain connects TRBV3-1 (or the pseudogene TRBV3-2) to TRBJ2-1, with D unclear. Trimming took off 4 bases at V and 4 bases at J, with 11 bases between the two ends. Germline V gene data show CDR1 as LGHDT and CDR2 as YNNKEL (reference sequence). The CDR3 is 14 residues long. Written as DNA, the CDR3 is TGTGCCAGCAGCCCCCGGTCAACTTACAATGAGCAGTTCTTC. It specifies CASSPRSTYNEQFF.

The genes are TRBV11-2 and TRBJ2-3; 11 positions match TRBD2. This CDR3 has 16 amino acids. The V gene's germline CDR1 is SGHAT and CDR2 FQNNGV. The trim removed 3 bases at V and 3 bases at J, leaving 5 bases unmatched. The CDR3 sequence is CASSLFSGGATDTQYF. The CDR3 bases are TGTGCCAGCAGCTTGTTTAGCGGGGGGGCAACAGATACGCAGTATTTT. Using reference TRBV11-2 and TRBJ2-3 for the parts outside the CDR3, the full variable domain is EAGVAQSPRYKIIEKRQSVAFWCNPISGHATLYWYQQILGQGPKLLIQFQNNGVVDDSQLPKDRFSAERLKGVDSTLKIQPAKLEDSAVYLCASSLFSGGATDTQYFGPGTRLTVL.

The rearrangement links TRBV2 to TRBJ2-3, with 10 bases that match TRBD2. This CDR3 spans 17 amino acids. J was trimmed by 1 base and V by 5 bases; bases with no gene match: 9. Germline CDR1 SNHLY, CDR2 FYNNEI. The CDR3 protein is CASSQGSGGTGTDTQYF. The CDR3 DNA follows: TGTGCCAGCAGTCAGGGTAGCGGGGGGACTGGCACAGATACGCAGTATTTT.

The J gene is TRBJ1-6, the V gene TRBV2, with TRBD1 matching 9 bases. The germline V gene has CDR1 SNHLY and CDR2 FYNNEI. The CDR3 is made up of 15 amino acids. V lost 4 bases to trimming and J lost 7 bases; unmatched junction nucleotides: 5. This chain's CDR3 is CASSGWDRANSPLHF. CDR3 nucleotide sequence: TGTGCCAGCAGTGGCTGGGACAGGGCGAATTCACCCCTCCACTTT.

The chain joins TRBV6-1 to TRBJ1-2, with D perhaps TRBD1 (5 bases). This CDR3 is 14 amino acids long. V was clipped by 3 bases and J by 4 bases, with 12 bases between them. CDR1 MNHNS and CDR2 SASEGT come from the germline V gene. CDR3 loop: CASSELGGTYGYTF. The CDR3 coding sequence is TGTGCCAGCAGTGAGTTGGGAGGGACCTATGGCTACACCTTC.